This paragraph reports one TCR beta chain. The data stem from a study of blood T cell repertoires in COVID-19. About the study: From T cells, B-cell-depleted T cells, or PBMCs came the material, which was cDNA or gDNA.

Trimming removed 4 bases from V and 6 bases from J; junction bases left unmatched: 16. This CDR3 contains 17 residues. Germline V gives CDR1 SGHRS, CDR2 YFSETQ. In the original analysis: From reference gene primer amplification, estimates of nucleated cell counts were derived. Repertoires were generated with immunoSEQ multiplex PCR, while TCRdb's copy carries only in-frame clones and drops some. Clone size and the V and J calls come from that table; the DNA yielded D and trimming. In the table there are some 220,000 clones, around 83% of which are singletons. Sequencing was done on a sample of peripheral blood. This TCR was sampled from a man over 45 who had recovered from COVID-19. The chain joins TRBV5-1 to TRBJ1-2, with 9 bases lining up with TRBD1. CDR3 coding DNA: TGCGCCAGCAGCCCTGGACAGGGGAAAACACTTAGCCATGGCTACACCTTC. Amino acid sequence: CASSPGQGKTLSHGYTF.